This TCR beta chain derives from a study of blood T cell repertoires in COVID-19. On the study more broadly: Donors in the United States, Italy and Spain gave samples during acute or convalescent COVID-19.

Authors' methods: Using reference gene primer amplification, nucleated cell counts were estimated. Clones were read by immunoSEQ multiplex PCR, and TCRdb kept only the in-frame ones, dropping some. That table is the source of V, J and clone size, and D and trimming were worked out from the DNA. The data show approximately 300,000 clones, 90% seen once. Germline lookup yields CDR1 SGDLS and CDR2 YYNGEE. The CDR3 has 14 amino acids. The V and J ends lost 4 bases and 5 bases, in that order; junction bases with no gene match: 7. Participants were aged about 18 to 100 years from approximately 24 US areas. This chain connects TRBV9 to TRBJ1-1; 8 nucleotides align to TRBD1. The specimen sequenced was PBMCs or T cells enriched from blood (not recorded which). The receptor was derived from a woman aged 30 to 39 who had been exposed to COVID-19. The chain's CDR3 is CASSTPGGGTEAFF. The DNA of the CDR3 is TGTGCCAGCAGCACCCCAGGGGGCGGGACTGAAGCTTTCTTT.